This T cell receptor (beta chain) stems from a study of shared clonotypes between healthy human individuals. Study-wide background: Donors were a couple of women and a few men aged 18 to 49.

Method: immunoSEQ multiplex PCR; TCRdb's copy keeps in-frame clones and lacks some. The table has 750,000 to 1,000,000 clones, more than 85% seen once. CD45RO-negative CD8 cells positively selected for CCR7 made up the naive population, which excluded terminally differentiated effector memory CD45RA+ cells. Trimming at V came to 3 bases and at J to 7 bases, leaving 12 bases not matched to a gene. Germline V gene sequence: CDR1 GTSNPN, CDR2 SVGIG (reference sequence). This CDR3 contains 16 residues. Sequencing was done on a sample of naive CD8+ T cells sorted from blood. This sequence was found in a man between 25 and 39 years old in good health. V is TRBV30 and J is TRBJ2-1, with 10 bases matching TRBD2. For the CDR3, the DNA is TGTGCCTGGAGAGGTGACGGGGAGCGGGAGGGTAATGAGCAGTTCTTC. Protein sequence: CAWRGDGEREGNEQFF.